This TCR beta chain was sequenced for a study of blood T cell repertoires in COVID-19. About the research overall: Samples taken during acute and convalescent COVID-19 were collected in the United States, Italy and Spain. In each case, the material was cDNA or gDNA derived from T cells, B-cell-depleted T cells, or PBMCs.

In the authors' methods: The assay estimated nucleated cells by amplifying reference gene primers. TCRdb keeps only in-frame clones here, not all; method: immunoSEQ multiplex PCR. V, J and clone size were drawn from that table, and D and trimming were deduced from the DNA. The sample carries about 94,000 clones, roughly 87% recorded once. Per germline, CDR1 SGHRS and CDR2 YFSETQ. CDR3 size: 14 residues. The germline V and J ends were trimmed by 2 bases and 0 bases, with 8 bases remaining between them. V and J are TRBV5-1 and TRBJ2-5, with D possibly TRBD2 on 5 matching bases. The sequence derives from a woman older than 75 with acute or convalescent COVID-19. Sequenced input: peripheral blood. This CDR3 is CASSFPGNQETQYF. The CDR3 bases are TGCGCCAGCAGCTTTCCGGGGAACCAAGAGACCCAGTACTTC.